These T cell receptor beta chains were read from a single sample in a study of T cell changes during pregnancy in multiple sclerosis. The assay was immunoSEQ multiplex PCR, and TCRdb's table has in-frame clones only and misses some. The sample shows roughly 35,000 clones, nearly 95% of them seen only once. Here the sequenced sample was CD4+ T cells from peripheral blood mononuclear cells, taken in the third trimester of pregnancy. These receptors were obtained from a female donor in good health, enrolled as a control in a pregnancy study. Both conserved end residues are part of each CDR3. D genes are given only for firm matches. Only some rows state a clone size, as once, few, many or a class for expanded clones.

CASSLGGALTRKNIQYF | TGTGCCAGCAGTTTGGGAGGGGCGCTCACGCGCAAAAACATTCAGTACTTC | TRBJ2-4 | TRBV28 | NA | TRBD2
CASSLELTPNQPQHF | TGTGCCAGCAGCTTAGAACTAACACCCAATCAGCCCCAGCATTTT | TRBJ1-5 | TRBV7-8 | NA | NA
CASPLDRGITEAFF | TGTGCCAGCCCTTTGGACAGGGGGATCACTGAAGCTTTCTTT | TRBJ1-1 | TRBV6-1 | NA | TRBD1
CASRNAKGSYGYTF | TGTGCAAGTCGCAACGCAAAGGGGTCCTATGGCTACACCTTC | TRBJ1-2 | TRBV12-2 | NA | NA
CASSTGGRGTEAFF | TGTGCCAGCAGCACGGGAGGGAGGGGCACTGAAGCTTTCTTT | TRBJ1-1 | TRBV5-4 | NA | NA
CASSSGQFNQPQHF | TGTGCCAGCAGTTCGGGACAGTTCAATCAGCCCCAGCATTTT | TRBJ1-5 | TRBV7-6 | NA | TRBD1
CASSLGQNNSPLHF | TGTGCCAGCAGCTTAGGGCAGAATAATTCACCCCTCCACTTT | TRBJ1-6 | TRBV7-6 | few | NA
CASTGTGELFF | TGTGCCAGCACAGGGACCGGGGAGCTGTTTTTT | TRBJ2-2 | TRBV25-1 | NA | NA
CASSLQGQAYQPQHF | TGTGCCAGCTCACTCCAGGGACAGGCCTATCAGCCCCAGCATTTT | TRBJ1-5 | TRBV18 | NA | TRBD1
CASSFEGLGEQFF | TGTGCCAGCAGCTTCGAGGGCCTCGGGGAGCAGTTCTTC | TRBJ2-1 | TRBV7-3 | NA | NA
CASTLSGGTGELFF | TGTGCCAGCACCCTTAGCGGTGGCACCGGGGAGCTGTTTTTT | TRBJ2-2 | TRBV11-3 | once | NA
CASSVVFSGGPSSYEQYF | TGTGCCAGCAGCGTAGTTTTTAGCGGGGGCCCGAGCTCCTACGAGCAGTACTTC | TRBJ2-7 | TRBV9 | NA | TRBD2
CASSLGASVAFF | TGTGCCAGCAGCTTGGGGGCGTCGGTTGCTTTCTTT | TRBJ1-1 | TRBV5-4 | NA | NA
CASSRLAGNTGELFF | TGTGCCAGCAGCCGACTAGCGGGGAACACCGGGGAGCTGTTTTTT | TRBJ2-2 | TRBV9 | NA | TRBD2
CASSIGRVVNEKLFF | TGTGCCAGTAGTATCGGCAGGGTGGTCAATGAAAAACTGTTTTTT | TRBJ1-4 | TRBV19 | NA | NA